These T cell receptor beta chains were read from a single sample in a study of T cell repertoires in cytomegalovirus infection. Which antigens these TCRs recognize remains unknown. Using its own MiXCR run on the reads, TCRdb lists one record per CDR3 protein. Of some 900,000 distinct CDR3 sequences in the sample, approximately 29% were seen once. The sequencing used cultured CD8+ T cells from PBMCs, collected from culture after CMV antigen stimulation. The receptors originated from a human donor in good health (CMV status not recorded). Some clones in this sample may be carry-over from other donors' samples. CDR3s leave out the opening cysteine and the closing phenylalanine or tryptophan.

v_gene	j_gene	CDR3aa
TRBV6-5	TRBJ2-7	ASSYSGSGYEQY
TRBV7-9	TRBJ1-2	ASSFIPRGLTNYGYT
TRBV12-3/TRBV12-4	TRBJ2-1	ASSLVKDEQF
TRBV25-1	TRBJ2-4	ASSGDLRIQY
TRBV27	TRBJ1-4	ASRTWTGSREKLF
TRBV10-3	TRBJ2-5	AISPGTESQETQY
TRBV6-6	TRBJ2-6	ASSYLLAGDSGANVLT
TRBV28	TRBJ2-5	ASSWAEQETQY
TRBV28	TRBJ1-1	ASSPRGVGDTEAF
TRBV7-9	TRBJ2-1	ASSSTRYNEQF
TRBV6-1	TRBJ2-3	ASSEPFGADTDTQY
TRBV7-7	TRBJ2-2	ASSSVFGELF
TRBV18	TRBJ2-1	ASSPRLAVSSYNEQF
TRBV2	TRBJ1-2	ASRSQATYGYT
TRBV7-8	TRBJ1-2	ASSLVQTGGHGYT
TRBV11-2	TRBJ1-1	ASNRFGGMIPEAF
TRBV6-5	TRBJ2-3	ASSPLGGLAGMRTSTDTQY
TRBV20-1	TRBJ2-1	SAKNSGGNNNEQF
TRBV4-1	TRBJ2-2	ASSQGDPTGELF
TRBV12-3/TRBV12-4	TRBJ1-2	AGSTGTLTYGYT
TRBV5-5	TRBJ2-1	ASSLTSAPYNEQF
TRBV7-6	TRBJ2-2	ASSLGLAGGPGELF
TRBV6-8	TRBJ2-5	ASSYNAQETQY
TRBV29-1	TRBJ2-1	SVRQGDYNEQF
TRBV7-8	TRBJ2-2	ALQGSGELF
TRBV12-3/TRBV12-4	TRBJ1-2	ATSWNYGYT
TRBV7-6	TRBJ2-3	ASSRGGGGTDTQY
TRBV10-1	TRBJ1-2	ASSTDRAYGYT
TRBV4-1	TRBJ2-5	ASSPLAAGAETQY
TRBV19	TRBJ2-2	ASTSDVNTGELF
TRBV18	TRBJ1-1	ASFGTETPNTEAF
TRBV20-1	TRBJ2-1	SASHPTTYVEQF
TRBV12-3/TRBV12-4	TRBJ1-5	ASCGAIYQPQH
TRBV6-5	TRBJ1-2	ARSYTVNYGYT
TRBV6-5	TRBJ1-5	ASSYSEWSQPQH
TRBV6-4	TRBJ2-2	ASSYRARSGELF
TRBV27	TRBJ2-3	ASSLLASGAANTQY
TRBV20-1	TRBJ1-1	SAIKAF
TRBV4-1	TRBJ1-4	ASSPPGGAPTNEKLF
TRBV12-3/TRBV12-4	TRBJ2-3	ASSLAGGAANTQY
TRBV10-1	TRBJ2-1	ASNRQDYNEQF
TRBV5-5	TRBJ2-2	ASGHRTNIVQLF
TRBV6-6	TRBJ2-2	ASSLTDLAGVSTGELF
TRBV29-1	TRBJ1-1	SVDGVVTEAF
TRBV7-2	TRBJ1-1	ASSVLGEAF
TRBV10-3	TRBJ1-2	ALRQGAPNYGYT
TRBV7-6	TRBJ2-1	ASSLGGAVYNEQF
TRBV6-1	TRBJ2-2	TSSYGGGGTGELF
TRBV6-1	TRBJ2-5	ASSEEYLSGGETQY
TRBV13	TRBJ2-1	ASSTRTGVGCNEQF
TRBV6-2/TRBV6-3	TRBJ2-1	ASSFHFDRSLSNEQF
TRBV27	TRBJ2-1	ASTPEGDYSSYNEQF
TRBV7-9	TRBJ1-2	ASSLTGGRGYT
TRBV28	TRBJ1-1	ASSLRDREDTEAF